These 18 T cell receptor beta chains were all obtained from the same sample, sequenced in a study of blood T cell repertoires in COVID-19 (dated by TCRdb to 2019 to 2021). Receptors were amplified or captured by the immunoSEQ multiplex PCR assay. TCRdb retrieved this table from immuneACCESS and kept in-frame rearrangements only. Not all clones are present; in checked studies, unresolved V genes account for under half, and no reason is known for the remainder. The sample has some 350,000 clones on record, approximately 88% of them singletons. Over 4.5% of the sample is in the top ten clones. Sequencing was carried out using PBMCs or T cells enriched from blood (not recorded which). These receptors all come from a man aged 30 to 39 who had recovered from COVID-19.

This clone was seen once. The chain carries TRBV7-9 and TRBJ1-3; 7 bases are a match to TRBD1. Germline CDR1 is SEHNR and CDR2 is FQNEAQ (reference sequence). The CDR3 sequence is 15 residues long. Losses at the gene ends were 4 bases for V and 4 bases for J; bases not matched to a gene: 7. CDR3 protein: CASSSSGGSGNTIYF. The DNA of the CDR3 is TGTGCCAGCAGCTCGTCAGGGGGGTCCGGAAACACCATATATTTT.

This clone was picked up a small number of times. This rearrangement joins TRBV28 to TRBJ2-2, with TRBD1 as a possible D gene (6 bases). This CDR3 region has 15 residues. Trimming shortened V by 10 bases and J by 0 bases, and 15 bases separated the two germline ends. Germline-derived CDR1 and CDR2 are MDHEN and SYDVKM. The CDR3 here is CATGRGHSNTGELFF. CDR3 nucleotide sequence: TGTGCCACCGGTAGGGGACATTCGAACACCGGGGAGCTGTTTTTT.

The chain uses TRBV12-3 or TRBV12-4 and TRBJ1-2, with TRBD1 matching over 8 bases. The V and J ends lost 5 bases and 6 bases, in that order; junction bases with no gene match: 5. The CDR3 totals 13 residues. Here the CDR3 DNA reads TGTGCCAGCAGTCGAGGACAGGGTCATGGCTACACCTTC. Amino acids: CASSRGQGHGYTF.

V usage is TRBV27 and J usage is TRBJ2-7; TRBD1 aligns across 9 bases. The CDR3 runs to 15 residues. Germline V gives CDR1 MNHEY, CDR2 SMNVEV (reference sequence). The V and J ends lost 6 bases and 7 bases, in that order; junction bases with no gene match: 13. CDR3: CASRNPGTGSLEQYF. The DNA of the CDR3 is TGTGCCAGCAGGAACCCCGGGACAGGGTCGCTGGAGCAGTACTTC.

V gene TRBV6-5 combines with J gene TRBJ2-2; D unresolved. The germline V and J ends were trimmed by 4 bases and 6 bases, with 12 bases remaining between them. The CDR3 is 14 residues long. Germline V gene sequence: CDR1 MNHEY, CDR2 SVGAGI. CDR3 sequence (DNA): TGTGCCAGCAGTTCCGTCATCACGGCCGGGGAGCTGTTTTTT. This codes for CASSSVITAGELFF.

The rearrangement uses TRBV2 and TRBJ2-2, with D perhaps matching TRBD1 (5 bases). The CDR3 loop spans 16 amino acids. Germline CDR1 reads SNHLY; CDR2 reads FYNNEI. V lost 7 bases and J 1 base, leaving 16 bases between the germline ends. For the CDR3, the DNA is TGTGCCAGCATCCCTCCGAATCAGGGGAACACCGGGGAGCTGTTTTTT. Translating it yields CASIPPNQGNTGELFF.

The chain couples TRBV6-6 to TRBJ2-7; D is possibly TRBD1 (5 bases). The germline gives CDR1 MNHNY, CDR2 SVGAGI (reference sequence). Trimming pared 2 bases from V and 3 bases from J, leaving 14 bases between. The CDR3 contains 15 residues. The CDR3: CASSYDQGLNYEQYF. The CDR3 nucleotides are TGTGCCAGCAGTTACGACCAGGGCCTTAACTACGAGCAGTACTTC.

The chain carries TRBV15 and TRBJ1-1; the match to TRBD1 covers 12 bases. Germline CDR1 reads LNHNV; CDR2 reads YYDKDF (reference sequence). This CDR3 comprises 19 residues. Trimming at V came to 3 bases and at J to 0 bases, leaving 11 bases not matched to a gene. The CDR3 loop reads CATSSRDRGRVQMNTEAFF. CDR3 sequence (DNA): TGTGCCACCAGCAGCCGGGACAGGGGGCGCGTACAAATGAACACTGAAGCTTTCTTT.

This sequence joins TRBV6-5 and TRBJ1-2; 7 positions match TRBD1. The germline CDR1 and CDR2 sequences are MNHEY and SVGAGI. This CDR3 region has 16 residues. Trimming took 4 bases from V and 8 from J; bases not matched to a gene: 16. Written as DNA, the CDR3 is TGTGCCAGCAGTTTTACCGGGACAGCCCCAGGGGCGGGCTACACCTTC. It specifies CASSFTGTAPGAGYTF.

The chain has TRBV11-2 and TRBJ2-3, with 10 nucleotides matching TRBD1. This CDR3 contains 15 residues. Germline V gives CDR1 SGHAT, CDR2 FQNNGV. The J segment lost 6 bases and the V segment lost 1 base, leaving 4 bases of the junction unmatched. The CDR3 spells CASSLAGTGDDTQYF. In DNA, the CDR3 is TGTGCCAGCAGCTTAGCGGGGACAGGGGATGATACGCAGTATTTT.

The chain has TRBV5-1 and TRBJ1-4, with a tentative D call TRBD1 (6 bases). This CDR3 has 13 residues. CDR1 is SGHRS, CDR2 YFSETQ, per germline. Trimming left V 0 bases short and J 8 bases short, with 8 bases between. The CDR3 bases are TGCGCCAGCAGCTTGGCCCAGGGGGAAAAACTGTTTTTT. This encodes CASSLAQGEKLFF.

About this clone itself: This same CDR3 is encoded by further DNA sequences in the sample. V is TRBV7-8 and J is TRBJ1-5; D call uncertain. Germline V CDR1 and CDR2: SGHVS, FQNEAQ. The CDR3 is 15 amino acids. The V end lost 1 base, the J end lost 0 bases, and 7 bases lay between the germline ends. The CDR3 sequence: CASSLGGGSNQPQHF. The CDR3 coding sequence is TGTGCCAGCAGCTTAGGTGGAGGTAGCAATCAGCCCCAGCATTTT. Based on the CDR3 plus reference TRBV7-8 and TRBJ1-5, the full variable domain is GAGVSQSPRYKVAKRGQDVALRCDPISGHVSLFWYQQALGQGPEFLTYFQNEAQLDKSGLPSDRFFAERPEGSVSTLKIQRTQQEDSAVYLCASSLGGGSNQPQHFGDGTRLSIL.

This rearrangement joins TRBV6-5 to TRBJ2-7, with TRBD2 identical over 8 bases. The CDR3 is 15 residues long. Looked up from germline, CDR1 is MNHEY and CDR2 is SVGAGI. With 6 bases clipped from V and 3 bases from J, the junction kept 10 bases outside the gene matches. The CDR3 protein is CASSTGGIGRYEQYF. In nucleotides, the CDR3 is TGTGCCAGCAGCACGGGGGGGATTGGGCGCTACGAGCAGTACTTC.

The rearrangement uses TRBV4-1 and TRBJ1-4, with 10 bases lining up with TRBD1. Germline-derived CDR1 and CDR2 are MGHRA and YSYEKL. This CDR3 spans 14 amino acids. V shed 4 bases, J shed 8 bases, and the junction held 4 bases outside the gene matches. In DNA, the CDR3 is TGCGCCAGCAGCCTGGGACAGGGGTACGAAAAACTGTTTTTT. Its protein product is CASSLGQGYEKLFF.

V and J are TRBV27 and TRBJ2-2, with 7 bases aligning to TRBD2. CDR3 length: 17 amino acids. V shed 5 bases and J 1 base; nucleotides not matched to a gene: 10. Per the germline V gene, CDR1 is MNHEY and CDR2 is SMNVEV (reference sequence). CDR3 residues: CASSNFGGTMNTGELFF. The CDR3 DNA sequence: TGTGCCAGCAGTAACTTCGGGGGGACTATGAACACCGGGGAGCTGTTTTTT.

V usage is TRBV19 and J usage is TRBJ1-4; D gene uncertain. CDR1 LNHDA and CDR2 SQIVND come from the germline V gene (reference sequence). This CDR3 is 12 amino acids long. V was trimmed by 4 bases and J by 5 bases, leaving 5 bases between them. The CDR3, as DNA: TGTGCCAGTAGTACACAGAATGAAAAACTGTTTTTT. Amino acid sequence: CASSTQNEKLFF. Combining the CDR3 with reference TRBV19 and TRBJ1-4 gives the whole variable domain DGGITQSPKYLFRKEGQNVTLSCEQNLNHDAMYWYRQDPGQGLRLIYYSQIVNDFQKGDIAEGYSVSREKKESFPLTVTSAQKNPTAFYLCASSTQNEKLFFGSGTQLSVL.

The rearrangement uses TRBV28 and TRBJ1-2; possibly TRBD1 for D (6 bases). The CDR3 spans 15 residues. CDR1 and CDR2 (germline): MDHEN, SYDVKM. With 4 bases removed from V and 6 bases from J, the gap between germline ends came to 18 bases. The CDR3 bases are TGTGCCAGCAGTTCCCCAAGCAGCGGGGGCAATGGCTACACCTTC. It encodes CASSSPSSGGNGYTF.

This chain uses TRBV10-3 with TRBJ2-7; 10 bases line up with TRBD1. V shed 4 bases and J 5 bases; nucleotides not matched to a gene: 8. CDR3 size: 15 residues. Germline lookup yields CDR1 ENHRY and CDR2 SYGVKD. The CDR3 region is CAISGGGQGRDEQYF. The CDR3 DNA is TGTGCCATCAGTGGAGGGGGACAGGGGCGGGACGAGCAGTACTTC.